Below are 9 T cell receptor beta chains sequenced from a single sample in a study of blood T cell repertoires in COVID-19. TCRdb keeps only in-frame clones here, not all; method: immunoSEQ multiplex PCR. This sample yields over 150,000 clones, of which approximately 85% are seen a single time; 6.9% belongs to the top ten. Sequenced input: peripheral blood. Receptors were obtained from a man aged 80 or over with COVID-19, enrolled during active disease.

This sequence joins TRBV9 and TRBJ1-6, with D unclear. The ends were cut back, 5 bases at V and 6 bases at J, with 9 bases in the middle. Germline V gene lookup returns CDR1 SGDLS and CDR2 YYNGEE. This CDR3 comprises 13 residues. The CDR3 region has the DNA TGTGCCAGCAGTTCTCAGGCTAATTCACCCCTCCACTTT. Translated, it gives CASSSQANSPLHF.

The V and J genes are TRBV27 and TRBJ2-6; TRBD1 aligns across 7 bases. CDR3 length: 17 amino acids. The junction had 8 bases not matched to a gene; V was cut back by 6 bases and J by 0 bases. Germline CDR1 is MNHEY and CDR2 is SMNVEV (reference sequence). Written as DNA, the CDR3 is TGTGCCAGCAGCCCGTACAGGGGACCCTCTGGGGCCAACGTCCTGACTTTC. Translating gives CASSPYRGPSGANVLTF.

The chain links TRBV28 to TRBJ1-2; TRBD1 matches at 8 bases. Germline lookup yields CDR1 MDHEN and CDR2 SYDVKM. V trimming: 7 bases; J trimming: 4 bases; junction bases outside the gene matches: 14. The CDR3 is 16 amino acids. This chain's CDR3 is CASTTGQGVSRYGYTF. The CDR3 region has the DNA TGTGCCAGCACCACAGGACAGGGCGTAAGCCGCTATGGCTACACCTTC.

This sequence joins TRBV11-3 and TRBJ2-7; 7 bases are shared with TRBD1. Germline V CDR1 and CDR2: SGHNT, YENEEA. The V and J ends lost 0 bases and 0 bases, in that order; junction bases with no gene match: 2. This CDR3 region has 15 residues. The CDR3: CASSLEGQPSYEQYF. The CDR3 region has the DNA TGTGCCAGCAGCTTAGAGGGACAGCCCTCCTACGAGCAGTACTTC. The variable domain in full, with the rest retrieved from reference TRBV11-3 and TRBJ2-7, is EAGVVQSPRYKIIEKKQPVAFWCNPISGHNTLYWYLQNLGQGPELLIRYENEEAVDDSQLPKDRFSAERLKGVDSTLKIQPAELGDSAVYLCASSLEGQPSYEQYFGPGTRLTVT.

The rearrangement links TRBV19 to TRBJ1-2, with a possible D match to TRBD1 (5 bases). V lost 9 bases to trimming and J lost 4 bases, with 15 bases between them. CDR3 length: 13 amino acids. The germline CDR1 and CDR2 sequences are LNHDA and SQIVND (reference sequence). Here the CDR3 DNA reads TGTGCCAGCGTTCCCGGGAGGGGCTATGGCTACACCTTC. Translating it yields CASVPGRGYGYTF.

This clone was seen more than once but under ten times. The J gene is TRBJ1-2, the V gene TRBV6-5; 7 bases match TRBD1. This CDR3 is built from 15 residues. Trimming took 6 bases from V and 5 from J; bases not matched to a gene: 12. The germline CDR1 and CDR2 sequences are MNHEY and SVGAGI. CDR3: CASRGGQNFRYGYTF. The CDR3 DNA follows: TGTGCCAGCAGGGGGGGACAGAACTTCCGATATGGCTACACCTTC.

CDR3 sequence (DNA): TGTGCCAGCAGCCCAGGAGGGCTCTCCTACAATGAGCAGTTCTTC. This translates into CASSPGGLSYNEQFF. This chain connects TRBV7-2 to TRBJ2-1; maybe TRBD2 (6 bases). Germline CDR1 is SGHTA and CDR2 is FQGNSA. The CDR3 extends over 15 amino acids. The V end lost 5 bases, the J end lost 0 bases, and 11 bases lay between the germline ends.

This clone has a single count. The J gene is TRBJ2-7, the V gene TRBV18, with 7 bases that match TRBD2. Germline V lookup: CDR1 KGHSH, CDR2 LQKENI. After removal of 0 bases from V and 6 bases from J, the junction contained 5 bases not matched to a gene. The CDR3 sequence is 14 residues long. CDR3 residues: CASSPPGLAAEQYF. The CDR3 DNA reads TGTGCCAGCTCACCACCGGGGCTAGCGGCCGAGCAGTACTTC.

The chain uses TRBV7-3 and TRBJ2-5; TRBD1 matches at 10 bases. V dropped 5 bases and J dropped 5; count of bases not matched to a gene: 8. The CDR3 sequence is 15 residues long. The germline CDR1 and CDR2 sequences are SGHTA and FQGTGA. CDR3 residues: CASSRGTGVAETQYF. The DNA of the CDR3 is TGTGCCAGCAGCCGGGGGACAGGGGTTGCGGAGACCCAGTACTTC.